Described below is a single TCR beta chain sequence and its context. TCRdb's table, derived via immunoSEQ multiplex PCR, lists solely in-frame clones and lacks some. The sample contains tens of thousands of clones, about nine tenths of which appear only once. Unmatched junction bases numbered 11, after V lost 0 bases and J lost 6 bases. The CDR3 sequence is 16 residues long. Germline CDR1 SGHRS, CDR2 YFSETQ. This sample stems from a study of technical replicates of blood from four donors. Material for sequencing was T cells isolated from PBMCs. This receptor was identified in a human donor in good health. V is TRBV5-1 and J is TRBJ2-7; the match to TRBD2 covers 8 bases. In nucleotides, the CDR3 is TGCGCCAGCAGCTTGGTTCCGGGACTAGAGCTGTCCGAGCAGTACTTC. As protein: CASSLVPGLELSEQYF.